This T cell receptor (beta chain) was identified during a study of neurological immune-mediated disorders. General study findings and limits: HTLV-1-associated myelopathy led in TCR clonal expansion, while multiple sclerosis ranked lowest, below healthy controls.

Comment on this clonotype: Antigen specificity is unknown.

TCRdb reprocessed the 5' RACE reads via MiXCR and lists one record per CDR3 protein. The sample holds tens of thousands of distinct CDR3 sequences, roughly 13% seen once. The CDR3 has 17 residues. The V and J ends lost 4 bases and 15 bases, in that order; junction bases with no gene match: 19. Source material was 2 million unsorted PBMCs, stored at -80 °C in RNAlater. V usage is TRBV12-3 or TRBV12-4 and J usage is TRBJ2-6; 9 positions match TRBD1. The sample comprised PBMCs. The receptor's source is a female donor in good health. The chain's CDR3 is CASSSPNRGPGANYLTF. CDR3 coding DNA: TGTGCCAGCAGTTCGCCGAACAGGGGGCCTGGGGCCAACTACCTGACTTTC.